The 30 T cell receptor beta chains given below trace back to one sample, sequenced in a study of T cells in Graves' hyperthyroidism and ophthalmopathy. Amplification yielded TCR beta CDR3 regions, with RNA transcripts as the source. During a first-round RT-PCR of the TCR CDR3, the HTBI primer set was used. Each CDR3 protein is one row after TCRdb ran MiXCR on the multiplex PCR reads. The sample has hundreds of thousands of distinct CDR3 sequences; around 14% are singletons. The specimen was blood. The source is a young woman with Graves' hyperthyroidism.

This clonotype came up a few times. The J gene is TRBJ2-1, the V gene TRBV28, with D perhaps matching TRBD2 (5 bases). The V gene's germline CDR1 is MDHEN and CDR2 SYDVKM. The CDR3 spans 16 residues. Between the trimmed V and J ends, which lost 5 bases and 0 bases, there was a span of 14 bases. The DNA of the CDR3 is TGTGCCAGCAGTCTGTGGGGAGCGGACTCCTACAATGAGCAGTTCTTC. It is translated as CASSLWGADSYNEQFF. The whole variable domain, remainder taken from reference TRBV28 and TRBJ2-1, is DVKVTQSSRYLVKRTGEKVFLECVQDMDHENMFWYRQDPGLGLRLIYFSYDVKMKEKGDIPEGYSVSREKKERFSLILESASTNQTSMYLCASSLWGADSYNEQFFGPGTRLTVL.

This clonotype has a count of ten or more. The V call is TRBV6-1, the J call TRBJ1-2; D not certain. CDR1 and CDR2 from the germline V gene are MNHNS and SASEGT. V lost 5 bases and J 0 bases, leaving 13 bases between the germline ends. The CDR3 covers 15 residues. CDR3 sequence (DNA): TGTGCCAGCAGTTATGAATCTGGGGCTAACTATGGCTACACCTTC. Translating it yields CASSYESGANYGYTF.

This clonotype was recorded many times. The chain couples TRBV7-3 to TRBJ2-5, with D possibly TRBD2 on 5 matching bases. V dropped 5 bases and J dropped 10 bases, with 20 bases sitting between them. The CDR3 sequence is 14 residues long. Looked up from germline, CDR1 is SGHTA and CDR2 is FQGTGA. CDR3 DNA: TGTGCCAGCAGCCTGCTGGGGAGTACTCCTGTCCAGTACTTC. This translates into CASSLLGSTPVQYF.

The table lists this clonotype with many counts. This chain joins TRBV20-1 and TRBJ2-1; 13 bases agree with TRBD2. The CDR3 loop spans 16 amino acids. CDR1 DFQATT and CDR2 SNEGSKA come from the germline V gene (reference sequence). The V segment lost 1 base and the J segment 7 bases; nucleotides outside the gene matches: 7. CDR3 bases: TGCAGTGCTAGAGTTAGACCGGGACTAGCGGGGAATGAGCAGTTCTTC. Its translation: CSARVRPGLAGNEQFF.

This clonotype has a single count. The rearrangement joins TRBV7-9 to TRBJ2-7; possible D gene TRBD2, 6 bases. From germline, CDR1 is SEHNR and CDR2 FQNEAQ (reference sequence). V lost 5 bases to trimming and J lost 3 bases, with 8 bases between them. CDR3 length equals 12 residues. Here the CDR3 DNA reads TGTGCCAGCAGCATCGGGGGCTACGAGCAGTACTTC. Translation: CASSIGGYEQYF.

This clonotype has ten or more counts. V usage is TRBV12-3 or TRBV12-4 and J usage is TRBJ1-4; D not certain. This CDR3 region has 14 residues. With 6 bases removed from V and 7 bases from J, the gap between germline ends came to 15 bases. CDR3 loop: CASSPGGKREKLFF. The CDR3 DNA reads as TGTGCCAGCAGCCCCGGTGGGAAGCGTGAAAAACTGTTTTTT.

This clonotype was recorded many times. This rearrangement joins TRBV29-1 to TRBJ1-2, with D possibly being TRBD1 (5 bases). The germline gives CDR1 SQVTM, CDR2 ANQGSEA. V was trimmed by 6 bases and J by 8 bases, leaving 19 bases between them. The CDR3 covers 13 residues. DNA for the CDR3: TGCAGCGTCGCCTCCGGGACCTCCAAAGGCTACACCTTC. As protein: CSVASGTSKGYTF.

Many counts were recorded for this clonotype. In DNA form, the CDR3 reads TGTGCCAGCAGTTACGGGACTAGCGGTTACTCAGAGACCCAGTACTTC. Protein sequence: CASSYGTSGYSETQYF. V and J are TRBV6-5 and TRBJ2-5; 11 bases agree with TRBD2. Trimming removed 2 bases from V and 4 bases from J; junction bases left unmatched: 6. There are 16 residues in the CDR3. The germline V gene has CDR1 MNHEY and CDR2 SVGAGI.

This clonotype was recorded at least ten times. The rearrangement joins TRBV2 to TRBJ2-1; D possibly uses TRBD1 or TRBD2 (5 bases each). The germline gives CDR1 SNHLY, CDR2 FYNNEI. V lost 8 bases to trimming and J lost 2 bases, with 13 bases between them. The CDR3 has 14 residues. The CDR3 protein is CASGPGPTYNEQFF. CDR3 DNA: TGTGCCAGCGGACCGGGACCCACCTACAATGAGCAGTTCTTC. The variable domain in full, with the rest retrieved from reference TRBV2 and TRBJ2-1, is EPEVTQTPSHQVTQMGQEVILRCVPISNHLYFYWYRQILGQKVEFLVSFYNNEISEKSEIFDDQFSVERPDGSNFTLKIRSTKLEDSAMYFCASGPGPTYNEQFFGPGTRLTVL.

This clonotype was counted many times. The rearrangement uses TRBV5-6 and TRBJ1-5, with a possible D match to TRBD1 (6 bases). CDR3 length: 16 residues. Germline V CDR1 and CDR2: SGHDT, YYEEEE. The germline V and J ends were trimmed by 1 base and 3 bases, with 14 bases remaining between them. The CDR3, as DNA: TGTGCCAGCAGCTTGTGGGGAGGGGGTCCCAATCAGCCCCAGCATTTT. Amino acid sequence: CASSLWGGGPNQPQHF.

This clonotype turned up a few times. The V call is TRBV20-1, the J call TRBJ2-3; 13 bases align to TRBD2. J gave up 4 bases and V 3 bases, and 4 bases lay outside the gene matches. Germline V gene data show CDR1 as DFQATT and CDR2 as SNEGSKA (reference sequence). The CDR3 extends over 15 amino acids. DNA for the CDR3: TGCAGTGCTAGCTTCGGACTAGCGGGGGCAGATACGCAGTATTTT. Translated: CSASFGLAGADTQYF.

This clonotype showed up many times. The chain uses TRBV7-9 and TRBJ2-5, with TRBD2 matching 10 bases. Germline V gives CDR1 SEHNR, CDR2 FQNEAQ (reference sequence). With V trimmed by 4 bases and J by 0 bases, 8 bases remained unmatched. This CDR3 contains 17 residues. The CDR3 coding sequence is TGTGCCAGCAGCTCGGCGGGAACTAGCGGGAACCAAGAGACCCAGTACTTC. This codes for CASSSAGTSGNQETQYF.

This clonotype was observed at least ten times. This sequence joins TRBV7-9 and TRBJ2-7, with 9 positions matching TRBD1. Germline CDR1 is SEHNR and CDR2 is FQNEAQ (reference sequence). CDR3 length equals 13 residues. Trimming removed 5 bases from V and 6 bases from J; junction bases left unmatched: 5. Written as DNA, the CDR3 is TGTGCCAGCAGCGCGGGACAGGGCCTCGAGCAGTACTTC. Translating gives CASSAGQGLEQYF.

This clonotype was detected only a few times. The chain is built from TRBV15 and TRBJ1-1; 8 bases match TRBD1. With 0 bases clipped from V and 3 bases from J, the junction kept 12 bases outside the gene matches. Germline CDR1 is LNHNV and CDR2 is YYDKDF (reference sequence). This CDR3 is built from 18 residues. In DNA, the CDR3 is TGTGCCACCAGCAGAGATGTGGTTGTTGGACAGGGAGACACTGAAGCTTTCTTT. This translates into CATSRDVVVGQGDTEAFF. The full variable domain, completed using reference TRBV15 and TRBJ1-1, is DAMVIQNPRYQVTQFGKPVTLSCSQTLNHNVMYWYQQKSSQAPKLLFHYYDKDFNNEADTPDNFQSRRPNTSFCFLDIRSPGLGDTAMYLCATSRDVVVGQGDTEAFFGQGTRLTVV.

This clonotype was seen ten or more times. The rearrangement uses TRBV5-1 and TRBJ1-3; 7 bases map to TRBD1. V lost 0 bases, J lost 4 bases, and 4 bases stayed unmatched. CDR3 length: 15 amino acids. Germline V gene lookup returns CDR1 SGHRS and CDR2 YFSETQ. The CDR3 here is CASSLEGAQGNTIYF. The DNA of the CDR3 is TGCGCCAGCAGCTTGGAGGGGGCGCAAGGAAACACCATATATTTT.

This clonotype was picked up many times. V usage is TRBV2 and J usage is TRBJ1-2, with 10 positions matching TRBD1. The junction had 6 bases not matched to a gene; V was cut back by 8 bases and J by 3 bases. The CDR3 spans 14 residues. Germline CDR1 and CDR2: SNHLY and FYNNEI. The CDR3 is CASLQDRGYYGYTF. For the CDR3, the DNA is TGTGCCAGCCTCCAGGACAGGGGGTACTATGGCTACACCTTC.

This clonotype was observed a few times. V and J are TRBV27 and TRBJ2-3; TRBD2 matches at 11 bases. This CDR3 spans 17 amino acids. With V trimmed by 5 bases and J by 6 bases, 13 bases remained unmatched. Germline lookup yields CDR1 MNHEY and CDR2 SMNVEV (reference sequence). Here the CDR3 reads CASSPLRLAGKADTQYF. In nucleotides, the CDR3 is TGTGCCAGCAGTCCGCTACGACTAGCGGGAAAAGCTGATACGCAGTATTTT.

This clonotype was detected only once. Since a much larger clone is just one base distant, this may be a read error. The CDR3: CASINSGLYQPQHF. As DNA, the CDR3 is TGTGCCAGCATTAACTCAGGGCTGTATCAGCCCCAGCATTTT. The chain links TRBV27 to TRBJ1-5, with D possibly matching TRBD1 (5 bases). Trimming took off 7 bases at V and 5 bases at J, with 15 bases between the two ends. This CDR3 comprises 14 residues. Germline values: CDR1 MNHEY, CDR2 SMNVEV (reference sequence).

This rearrangement joins TRBV29-1 to TRBJ2-1; D gene ambiguous. Germline V gives CDR1 SQVTM, CDR2 ANQGSEA. This CDR3 contains 10 residues. In DNA form, the CDR3 reads TGCAGAGCACGGAACAATGAGCAGTTCTTC. This gives the protein CRARNNEQFF.

This clonotype was counted at least ten times. The rearrangement links TRBV6-2 or TRBV6-3 to TRBJ2-1; D is perhaps TRBD1 (6 bases). Looked up from germline, CDR1 is MNHEY and CDR2 is SVGEGT. Trimming removed 0 bases from V and 3 bases from J, with 12 bases in between. The CDR3 covers 16 residues. CDR3 amino acids: CASSYSPGAVYNEQFF. The CDR3 nucleotides read TGTGCCAGCAGTTACTCGCCAGGGGCTGTCTACAATGAGCAGTTCTTC.

This clonotype has ten or more counts. The chain joins TRBV12-3 or TRBV12-4 to TRBJ2-2, with 16 bases lining up with TRBD2. The CDR3 contains 17 residues. J gave up 5 bases and V 5 bases, and 5 bases lay outside the gene matches. The CDR3 sequence: CASSPGTSGRGTGELFF. The DNA of the CDR3 is TGTGCCAGCAGTCCCGGGACTAGCGGGAGGGGAACCGGGGAGCTGTTTTTT.

This clonotype was found many times. The chain links TRBV11-2 to TRBJ1-1; D gene ambiguous. Germline V gives CDR1 SGHAT, CDR2 FQNNGV. The CDR3 spans 12 residues. Trimming took off 8 bases at V and 0 bases at J, with 7 bases between the two ends. The CDR3, as DNA: TGTGCCAGCGGCATAGTGAACACTGAAGCTTTCTTT. Translating gives CASGIVNTEAFF.

This clonotype was counted ten times or more. The V call is TRBV6-2 or TRBV6-3, the J call TRBJ2-4; D possibly corresponds to TRBD1 (6 bases). This CDR3 region has 17 residues. In germline, CDR1 is MNHEY, CDR2 SVGEGT. V lost 6 bases, J lost 0 bases, and 18 bases lay in between. CDR3 coding DNA: TGTGCCAGCAGCAATACCCCATACAGGGTAGCCAAAAACATTCAGTACTTC. It yields the protein CASSNTPYRVAKNIQYF.

This clonotype was seen repeatedly, ten times or more. The V call is TRBV29-1, the J call TRBJ2-3, with a weak D call TRBD2 (5 bases). Trimming took 4 bases from V and 4 from J, leaving 15 bases between them. This CDR3 is 14 amino acids long. From germline, CDR1 is SQVTM and CDR2 ANQGSEA. The CDR3: CSVAHGRGADTQYF. For the CDR3, the DNA is TGCAGCGTTGCCCACGGTCGGGGTGCAGATACGCAGTATTTT.

The chain uses TRBV6-2 or TRBV6-3 and TRBJ2-2; D might be TRBD2 (6 bases). Trimming pared 2 bases from V and 5 bases from J, leaving 6 bases between. Germline V CDR1 and CDR2: MNHEY, SVGEGT. This CDR3 region has 13 residues. The CDR3 is CASSYGGTGELFF. CDR3 nucleotide sequence: TGTGCCAGCAGTTACGGGGGGACCGGGGAGCTGTTTTTT.

This clonotype was seen more than once but under ten times. The chain uses TRBV29-1 and TRBJ1-2; TRBD1 might be the D (6 bases). V was shortened by 8 bases and J by 8 bases, with 12 bases between the two germline ends. The V gene's germline CDR1 is SQVTM and CDR2 ANQGSEA. The CDR3 consists of 10 residues. CDR3 residues: CSCDRTGYTF. CDR3 DNA: TGCAGCTGCGACAGGACCGGCTACACCTTC.

This clonotype was counted many times. The V gene is TRBV19, the J gene TRBJ1-1; 7 positions match TRBD1. V dropped 5 bases and J dropped 5; count of bases not matched to a gene: 5. CDR3 size: 13 residues. The germline V gene has CDR1 LNHDA and CDR2 SQIVND (reference sequence). CDR3 nucleotide sequence: TGTGCCAGTAGTCCGACAGGGTGGACTGAAGCTTTCTTT. This translates into CASSPTGWTEAFF.

In the case of this clonotype: One base away lies a much larger clone, so this may be a sequencing read error. The chain links TRBV2 to TRBJ2-1; no clear D. The J call is doubtful: the DNA matches TRBJ2-7 better. The CDR3 spans 18 residues. Germline CDR1 SNHLY, CDR2 FYNNEI. CDR3 coding DNA: TGTGCCAGCAGCGACATTCCTCGTAATACTCCCTCCTACAATGAGCAGTACTTC. This sequence encodes CASSDIPRNTPSYNEQYF.

This chain uses TRBV28 with TRBJ2-3, with a possible D match to TRBD2 (6 bases). Trimming removed 7 bases from V and 6 bases from J, with 17 bases in between. The CDR3 runs to 14 residues. CDR1 and CDR2 (germline): MDHEN, SYDVKM. CDR3 residues: CASNVAGNRDTQYF. The CDR3 coding sequence is TGTGCCAGCAATGTCGCGGGAAATAGGGATACGCAGTATTTT. Combining the CDR3 with reference TRBV28 and TRBJ2-3 gives the whole variable domain DVKVTQSSRYLVKRTGEKVFLECVQDMDHENMFWYRQDPGLGLRLIYFSYDVKMKEKGDIPEGYSVSREKKERFSLILESASTNQTSMYLCASNVAGNRDTQYFGPGTRLTVL.

V gene TRBV7-8 combines with J gene TRBJ1-2; TRBD1 aligns across 9 bases. V was clipped by 2 bases and J by 1 base; unmatched bases: 5. Germline CDR1 is SGHVS and CDR2 is FQNEAQ. The length of the CDR3 is 16 residues. CDR3 DNA: TGTGCCAGCAGCTTATACCGGGACAGGGTTAACTATGGCTACACCTTC. Residues: CASSLYRDRVNYGYTF.